A selection of T cell receptor beta chains follows, all from one sample in a study of post-analysis software for immune sequencing data. TCRdb ran MiXCR on the PCR reads and lists one entry per CDR3 protein. The data show about 430,000 distinct CDR3 sequences, approximately 38% seen once. The sample was blood. These receptors were obtained from a girl aged 2 to 9 with multiple sclerosis. Both conserved end residues are part of each CDR3. Each record gives: D gene, V gene, J gene, clone size, CDR3 DNA, CDR3 protein. A D gene is named only where the DNA matches it firmly. Size tells how often a clone was seen (once, few, many) or the class of an expanded clone, and some rows leave it out.

d_gene: -; v_gene: TRBV12-3/TRBV12-4; j_gene: TRBJ2-5; abundance: -; CDR3nt: TGTGCCAGCACTAAAGGAGAGACCCAGTACTTC; CDR3aa: CASTKGETQYF
d_gene: TRBD1; v_gene: TRBV28; j_gene: TRBJ1-5; abundance: once; CDR3nt: TGTGCCAGCGGTCCTTCGACAGGGTTCGGGTTGATGCCCCAGCATTTT; CDR3aa: CASGPSTGFGLMPQHF
d_gene: -; v_gene: TRBV5-6; j_gene: TRBJ2-7; abundance: few; CDR3nt: TGTGCCAGCAGCCCCGGACACGTCTACGAGCAGTACTTC; CDR3aa: CASSPGHVYEQYF
d_gene: -; v_gene: TRBV6-6; j_gene: TRBJ1-5; abundance: -; CDR3nt: TGTGCCAGCAGCCGTCAAGAGCCTAGCAATCAGCCCCAGCATTTT; CDR3aa: CASSRQEPSNQPQHF
d_gene: TRBD1; v_gene: TRBV28; j_gene: TRBJ2-3; abundance: few; CDR3nt: TGTGCCAGCAGTCCCACAGGGGGCGGCACAGATACGCAGTATTTT; CDR3aa: CASSPTGGGTDTQYF
d_gene: -; v_gene: TRBV20-1; j_gene: TRBJ2-1; abundance: -; CDR3nt: TGCAGTGCTTGGCAGAACAATGAGCAGTTCTTC; CDR3aa: CSAWQNNEQFF
d_gene: TRBD2; v_gene: TRBV28; j_gene: TRBJ2-5; abundance: -; CDR3nt: TGTGCCAGCAGCCTCCTCAGCGGGGGTAAACAAGAGACCCAGTACTTC; CDR3aa: CASSLLSGGKQETQYF
d_gene: -; v_gene: TRBV10-3; j_gene: TRBJ1-1; abundance: -; CDR3nt: TGTGCCATCAGTAAACAGGGGAACACTGAAGCTTTCTTT; CDR3aa: CAISKQGNTEAFF
d_gene: -; v_gene: TRBV29-1; j_gene: TRBJ2-4; abundance: few; CDR3nt: TGCAGCGTAAGGGAACAGTACAAAAACATTCAGTACTTC; CDR3aa: CSVREQYKNIQYF
d_gene: TRBD1; v_gene: TRBV28; j_gene: TRBJ2-7; abundance: -; CDR3nt: TGTGCCAGCAGTTTTTATGGACAGGGGATCTACGAGCAGTACTTC; CDR3aa: CASSFYGQGIYEQYF
d_gene: -; v_gene: TRBV4-1; j_gene: TRBJ2-7; abundance: few; CDR3nt: TGCGCCAGCAGCCATCGTGACCCTCCCTACGAGCAGTACTTC; CDR3aa: CASSHRDPPYEQYF
d_gene: TRBD2; v_gene: TRBV29-1; j_gene: TRBJ2-7; abundance: -; CDR3nt: TGCAGCGCCGGCGGGGGGACCTACGAGCAGTACTTC; CDR3aa: CSAGGGTYEQYF
d_gene: -; v_gene: TRBV5-1; j_gene: TRBJ1-2; abundance: -; CDR3nt: TGCGCCAGCAGTTCAGGGGACGTCGAAGGCTACACCTTC; CDR3aa: CASSSGDVEGYTF
d_gene: -; v_gene: TRBV6-5; j_gene: TRBJ1-2; abundance: -; CDR3nt: TGTGCCGGCAGTTACTCGACATCCCTAGGTGGCTACACCTTC; CDR3aa: CAGSYSTSLGGYTF
d_gene: -; v_gene: TRBV6-5; j_gene: TRBJ2-3; abundance: -; CDR3nt: TGTGCCAGCAGTCGGGGCCCCCGGATGGGAGATACGCAGTATTTT; CDR3aa: CASSRGPRMGDTQYF
d_gene: -; v_gene: TRBV25-1; j_gene: TRBJ1-2; abundance: few; CDR3nt: TGTGCCAGCAGTGAACTATTCTTGGGGGGACCTCACTATGGCTACACCTTC; CDR3aa: CASSELFLGGPHYGYTF
d_gene: -; v_gene: TRBV5-1; j_gene: TRBJ2-3; abundance: few; CDR3nt: TGCGCCAGCAGCTGGACACTCACAGATACGCAGTATTTT; CDR3aa: CASSWTLTDTQYF
d_gene: -; v_gene: TRBV20-1; j_gene: TRBJ1-1; abundance: -; CDR3nt: TGCAGTGCTAGCGCAACCAGACAGCTAAACACTGAAGCTTTCTTT; CDR3aa: CSASATRQLNTEAFF
d_gene: TRBD2; v_gene: TRBV7-6; j_gene: TRBJ2-3; abundance: -; CDR3nt: TGTGCCAGCAGCAGCCCGCTGTCGGGCGGGGGGAGCACAGATACGCAGTATTTT; CDR3aa: CASSSPLSGGGSTDTQYF
d_gene: TRBD2; v_gene: TRBV5-4; j_gene: TRBJ2-1; abundance: -; CDR3nt: TGTGCCAGCAGCTTGGGAGGACTAGCCGACCACAATGAGCAGTTCTTC; CDR3aa: CASSLGGLADHNEQFF
d_gene: TRBD1; v_gene: TRBV28; j_gene: TRBJ1-2; abundance: -; CDR3nt: TGTGCCAGCAGCCGGGACAGGGGACCTTATGCCTATGGCTACACCTTC; CDR3aa: CASSRDRGPYAYGYTF
d_gene: TRBD2; v_gene: TRBV27; j_gene: TRBJ2-1; abundance: -; CDR3nt: TGTGCCAGCAGTTTTCAGGGACTAGCGGGAGAGCAGTTCTTC; CDR3aa: CASSFQGLAGEQFF
d_gene: -; v_gene: TRBV12-3/TRBV12-4; j_gene: TRBJ1-1; abundance: few; CDR3nt: TGTGCCAGCAGTTTAGGGACCGTAAACACTGAAGCTTTCTTT; CDR3aa: CASSLGTVNTEAFF
d_gene: TRBD2; v_gene: TRBV5-8; j_gene: TRBJ2-5; abundance: few; CDR3nt: TGTGCCAGCAGCAAAGAGAGTGGCGGGAGGGTCGGGGAGACCCAGTACTTC; CDR3aa: CASSKESGGRVGETQYF
d_gene: -; v_gene: TRBV5-5; j_gene: TRBJ1-4; abundance: -; CDR3nt: TGTGCCAGCAGCTTGGGGGCCGCTGATGAAAAACTGTTTTTT; CDR3aa: CASSLGAADEKLFF
d_gene: TRBD2; v_gene: TRBV2; j_gene: TRBJ2-3; abundance: -; CDR3nt: TGTGCCAGCGGGCCCGGGACTAGCGGAGATACGCAGTATTTT; CDR3aa: CASGPGTSGDTQYF
d_gene: -; v_gene: TRBV7-9; j_gene: TRBJ2-7; abundance: -; CDR3nt: TGTGCCAGCAGTTCCGGGCCGCCGAGGAATAATGAGCAGTACTTC; CDR3aa: CASSSGPPRNNEQYF
d_gene: TRBD1; v_gene: TRBV7-2; j_gene: TRBJ1-4; abundance: once; CDR3nt: TGTGCCAGCAGCTCTCAGGGGGTCCTTAATGAAAAACTGTTTTTT; CDR3aa: CASSSQGVLNEKLFF
d_gene: -; v_gene: TRBV7-2; j_gene: TRBJ2-4; abundance: -; CDR3nt: TGTGCCAGCAGCCCCCGCTGGAGGGGCGTAGCCAAAAACATTCAGTACTTC; CDR3aa: CASSPRWRGVAKNIQYF
d_gene: -; v_gene: TRBV12-3/TRBV12-4; j_gene: TRBJ2-1; abundance: few; CDR3nt: TGTGCCAGCAGCCTCGACAGTGCTGGGCAGTTCTTC; CDR3aa: CASSLDSAGQFF
d_gene: TRBD1; v_gene: TRBV4-1; j_gene: TRBJ1-2; abundance: -; CDR3nt: TGCGCCAGCAGCCACCTACTCAGGACAGGCTCCTATGGCTACACCTTC; CDR3aa: CASSHLLRTGSYGYTF
d_gene: -; v_gene: TRBV5-5; j_gene: TRBJ2-5; abundance: -; CDR3nt: TGTGCCAGCAGAAACTGGGGGATCGGAGAGACCCAGTACTTC; CDR3aa: CASRNWGIGETQYF
d_gene: -; v_gene: TRBV4-3; j_gene: TRBJ2-7; abundance: few; CDR3nt: TGCGCCAGCAGCCAAGATCGGGGATTAAACTACGAGCAGTACTTC; CDR3aa: CASSQDRGLNYEQYF
d_gene: -; v_gene: TRBV7-3; j_gene: TRBJ2-1; abundance: -; CDR3nt: TGTGCCAGCAGCTTAAGGACGGCGGTTGGCCACAATGAGCAGTTCTTC; CDR3aa: CASSLRTAVGHNEQFF
d_gene: -; v_gene: TRBV5-1; j_gene: TRBJ2-1; abundance: -; CDR3nt: TGCGCCAGCAGCTTGGGTCTAGTAGATGAGCAGTTCTTC; CDR3aa: CASSLGLVDEQFF
d_gene: -; v_gene: TRBV7-2; j_gene: TRBJ2-1; abundance: few; CDR3nt: TGTGCCAGCAGCTTAGCGATCTGGCGGGTAAGGTCCTACAATGAGCAGTTCTTC; CDR3aa: CASSLAIWRVRSYNEQFF
d_gene: TRBD2; v_gene: TRBV5-1; j_gene: TRBJ2-1; abundance: -; CDR3nt: TGCGCCAGCAGCTCTACTAGCGGGGCATACAATGAGCAGTTCTTC; CDR3aa: CASSSTSGAYNEQFF
d_gene: -; v_gene: TRBV11-2; j_gene: TRBJ2-7; abundance: -; CDR3nt: TGTGCCAGCAGCTTAGAACGGACTGGCGAGCAGTACTTC; CDR3aa: CASSLERTGEQYF
d_gene: -; v_gene: TRBV6-1; j_gene: TRBJ2-3; abundance: once; CDR3nt: TGTGCCAGCGTACGGAGTGCCCACACAGATACGCAGTATTTT; CDR3aa: CASVRSAHTDTQYF
d_gene: TRBD2; v_gene: TRBV4-3; j_gene: TRBJ2-3; abundance: -; CDR3nt: TGCGCCAGCAGCCAAGGGTCGGGGGGGGCGAGGAGTAGTCGGATAGATACGCAGTATTTT; CDR3aa: CASSQGSGGARSSRIDTQYF
d_gene: -; v_gene: TRBV5-5; j_gene: TRBJ2-3; abundance: -; CDR3nt: TGTGCCGGCAGCTTCCTCTTCGCCGGACCATCAATCACAGATACGCAGTATTTT; CDR3aa: CAGSFLFAGPSITDTQYF
d_gene: -; v_gene: TRBV4-2; j_gene: TRBJ2-4; abundance: -; CDR3nt: TGTGCCAGCAGCCAAGAAGTTTCGGGACGTAAAATTCAGTACTTC; CDR3aa: CASSQEVSGRKIQYF
d_gene: -; v_gene: TRBV2; j_gene: TRBJ2-7; abundance: -; CDR3nt: TGTGCCAGTCTTCTCGCCTGGGGCGAGCAGTACTTC; CDR3aa: CASLLAWGEQYF
d_gene: -; v_gene: TRBV6-5; j_gene: TRBJ1-1; abundance: many; CDR3nt: TGTGCCAGCAGTTACTCGACAACTATGAACACTGAAGCTTTCTTT; CDR3aa: CASSYSTTMNTEAFF
d_gene: -; v_gene: TRBV14; j_gene: TRBJ2-3; abundance: -; CDR3nt: TGTGCCAGCAGCCCCGGGAGCCGGGGGCGAGTAGATACGCAGTATTTT; CDR3aa: CASSPGSRGRVDTQYF
d_gene: -; v_gene: TRBV5-1; j_gene: TRBJ2-1; abundance: -; CDR3nt: TGCGCCAGCAGCTTGACGGCGAGCTCCTACAATGAGCAGTTCTTC; CDR3aa: CASSLTASSYNEQFF
d_gene: -; v_gene: TRBV18; j_gene: TRBJ2-4; abundance: -; CDR3nt: TGTGCCAGCTCATCCGGGCAAAACATTCAGTACTTC; CDR3aa: CASSSGQNIQYF
d_gene: -; v_gene: TRBV27; j_gene: TRBJ1-2; abundance: once; CDR3nt: TGTGCCAGCAGTCAGCAGGGTCCGGCTGGCTACACCTTC; CDR3aa: CASSQQGPAGYTF
d_gene: -; v_gene: TRBV14; j_gene: TRBJ2-7; abundance: few; CDR3nt: TGTGCCAGCAGCCACCTCGGAGGGTACGAGCAGTACTTC; CDR3aa: CASSHLGGYEQYF
d_gene: -; v_gene: TRBV12-3/TRBV12-4; j_gene: TRBJ2-1; abundance: few; CDR3nt: TGTGCCAGCCGCTCCTCCCTACTTGGGCGGCGCAATGAGCAGTTCTTC; CDR3aa: CASRSSLLGRRNEQFF
d_gene: -; v_gene: TRBV9; j_gene: TRBJ2-7; abundance: -; CDR3nt: TGTGCCAGCAGCTCCCAAGCACAGGGCGAGCAGTACTTC; CDR3aa: CASSSQAQGEQYF
d_gene: -; v_gene: TRBV7-9; j_gene: TRBJ1-6; abundance: few; CDR3nt: TGTGCCAGCAGCTTAGTCCAGGGGAATTCACCCCTCCACTTT; CDR3aa: CASSLVQGNSPLHF
d_gene: -; v_gene: TRBV11-2; j_gene: TRBJ2-7; abundance: -; CDR3nt: TGTGCCAGCAGCTTAGATCTGGGGCAGGGAGCCTACGAGCAGTACTTC; CDR3aa: CASSLDLGQGAYEQYF